This TCR beta chain was profiled in a study of blood T cell repertoires in COVID-19. Study-level background: There were acute and convalescent COVID-19 samples, and they came from the United States, Italy and Spain. The analysed material was cDNA or gDNA that came from T cells, B-cell-depleted T cells, or PBMCs.

The germline CDR1 and CDR2 sequences are KGHSH and LQKENI. This CDR3 has 15 amino acids. Trimming shortened V by 3 bases and J by 2 bases, and 14 bases separated the two germline ends. In the original workflow: How many nucleated cells were present was estimated from reference gene primer amplification. This table comes from immunoSEQ multiplex PCR, and its TCRdb copy is limited to in-frame clones, with some not included. V and J calls and clone size are those listed in that table; D and trimming were worked out from the DNA. The data contain about 360,000 clones, 70% to 90% of them singletons. The chain couples TRBV18 to TRBJ2-7; tentatively, D is TRBD2 (6 bases). The TCR was taken from a human donor in a cohort sampled during active COVID-19. Sequencing input: peripheral blood. The CDR3 protein is CASSPSGREAYEQYF. CDR3 DNA sequence: TGTGCCAGCTCACCTTCCGGGAGAGAGGCCTACGAGCAGTACTTC.